Listed below are T cell receptor beta chains from one sample, sequenced in a study of cytomegalovirus exposure and HLA in healthy donors. The table came from immunoSEQ multiplex PCR; TCRdb's copy has only in-frame clones and leaves some out. The sample consists of 130,000 to 150,000 clones, around 80% of them appearing once. Sample: PBMCs. These receptors were obtained from a man aged 25 to 45 in good health and CMV-seronegative. Each CDR3 is given with its conserved first and last residue. A D gene is named only where the DNA matches it firmly. Size is stated for part of the rows, as once, few or many counts, or as a class when the clone is expanded.

once | TRBJ2-7 | 12 | . | TRBV5-1 | CASSFGSYEQYF | TGCGCCAGCAGCTTCGGCTCCTACGAGCAGTACTTC
. | TRBJ1-5 | 14 | . | TRBV28 | CASRPGEGDQPQHF | TGTGCCAGCAGGCCTGGGGAGGGGGACCAGCCCCAGCATTTT
. | TRBJ1-6 | 15 | . | TRBV13 | CASSPGEGGNSPLHF | TGTGCCAGCAGCCCGGGGGAGGGCGGTAATTCACCCCTCCACTTT
. | TRBJ2-2 | 17 | TRBD2 | TRBV4-1 | CASMIAGLTSGAGELFF | TGCGCCAGCATGATAGCGGGGCTTACTTCTGGGGCCGGGGAGCTGTTTTTT
few | TRBJ2-7 | 15 | . | TRBV5-1 | CASSFNPGSSYEQYF | TGCGCCAGCAGCTTTAACCCTGGGAGCTCCTACGAGCAGTACTTC
. | TRBJ2-5 | 14 | TRBD2 | TRBV27 | CASSLAGGPETQYF | TGTGCCAGCAGCCTAGCGGGGGGGCCAGAGACCCAGTACTTC
. | TRBJ1-4 | 13 | . | TRBV2 | CASSERQNEKLFF | TGTGCCAGCAGTGAAAGACAGAATGAAAAACTGTTTTTT
. | TRBJ2-7 | 14 | . | TRBV28 | CASTHPNRANEQYF | TGTGCCAGCACCCACCCCAACAGGGCTAACGAGCAGTACTTC
once | TRBJ1-1 | 14 | . | TRBV19 | CASSSDRWNTEAFF | TGTGCCAGTAGTTCGGACAGATGGAACACTGAAGCTTTCTTT
. | TRBJ2-6 | 13 | . | TRBV10-2 | CATQNTGANVLTF | TGCGCCACCCAAAACACTGGGGCCAACGTCCTGACTTTC
few | TRBJ1-2 | 13 | . | TRBV2 | CASSIDSTYGYTF | TGTGCCAGCAGTATAGACAGTACCTATGGCTACACCTTC
. | TRBJ1-3 | 15 | . | TRBV2 | CASREGRSSGNTIYF | TGTGCCAGCAGGGAAGGACGGAGCTCTGGAAACACCATATATTTT
. | TRBJ1-1 | 13 | . | TRBV2 | CASRFETNTEAFF | TGTGCCAGCAGATTCGAGACAAACACTGAAGCTTTCTTT
. | TRBJ1-2 | 15 | . | TRBV30 | CAWGVRQGLGYGYTF | TGTGCCTGGGGTGTACGGCAGGGACTAGGCTATGGCTACACCTTC
. | TRBJ2-7 | 14 | TRBD1 | TRBV18 | CASSPGQGVLEQYF | TGTGCCAGCTCACCGGGACAGGGGGTTCTCGAGCAGTACTTC
once | TRBJ1-5 | 14 | TRBD1 | TRBV18 | CASSPGQGGQPQHF | TGTGCCAGCTCCCCTGGACAGGGAGGTCAGCCCCAGCATTTT
. | TRBJ2-1 | 15 | TRBD2 | TRBV9 | CASSIGLAGGNEQFF | TGTGCCAGCAGCATCGGACTAGCGGGGGGGAATGAGCAGTTCTTC
. | TRBJ1-2 | 14 | TRBD1 | TRBV30 | CAWSVQGGWYGYTF | TGTGCCTGGAGTGTACAGGGGGGTTGGTATGGCTACACCTTC
. | TRBJ2-7 | 15 | TRBD2 | TRBV4-1 | CASSQSGESSYEQYF | TGCGCCAGCAGCCAGAGCGGGGAAAGCTCCTACGAGCAGTACTTC
. | TRBJ1-1 | 13 | TRBD1 | TRBV6-1 | CASRVDRVTEAFF | TGTGCCAGCAGAGTAGACAGGGTCACTGAAGCTTTCTTT
. | TRBJ1-5 | 14 | TRBD1 | TRBV2 | CASSGQGAVQPQHF | TGTGCCAGCAGTGGACAGGGGGCGGTTCAGCCCCAGCATTTT
. | TRBJ2-5 | 16 | TRBD1 | TRBV19 | CASSIRGTGGEATQYF | TGTGCCAGTAGTATAAGAGGGACAGGGGGGGAAGCGACCCAGTACTTC
. | TRBJ2-7 | 16 | TRBD2 | TRBV5-4 | CASSLGGTSGRIEQYF | TGTGCCAGCAGCTTAGGCGGGACTAGCGGGAGGATAGAGCAGTACTTC
. | TRBJ2-1 | 20 | TRBD2 | TRBV2 | CASSEALSGRALGSYNEQFF | TGTGCCAGCAGTGAAGCGCTAAGCGGGAGGGCCCTAGGTTCGTACAATGAGCAGTTCTTC
. | TRBJ2-5 | 14 | . | TRBV28 | CASRRGGGEETQYF | TGTGCCAGCAGGCGAGGGGGGGGTGAGGAGACCCAGTACTTC
. | TRBJ2-3 | 14 | . | TRBV5-4 | CASSHSSTTDTQYF | TGTGCCAGCAGCCATTCGAGTACCACAGATACGCAGTATTTT
. | TRBJ1-3 | 15 | TRBD1 | TRBV18 | CASSQGQIPGNTIYF | TGTGCCAGCTCACAGGGACAGATCCCTGGAAACACCATATATTTT
. | TRBJ1-1 | 12 | . | TRBV25-1 | CASSSGVAEAFF | TGTGCCAGCAGTAGCGGGGTCGCTGAAGCTTTCTTT
. | TRBJ2-7 | 11 | . | TRBV6-6 | CASSTAVEQYF | TGTGCCAGCAGTACCGCGGTCGAGCAGTACTTC
. | TRBJ2-5 | 14 | TRBD1 | TRBV5-1 | CASRLTGYQETQYF | TGCGCCAGCAGGCTGACAGGGTACCAAGAGACCCAGTACTTC
. | TRBJ2-3 | 12 | . | TRBV2 | CASRANTDTQYF | TGTGCCAGCAGGGCCAACACAGATACGCAGTATTTT